This entry concerns a single T cell receptor (beta chain). Its antigen has not been determined. There are no base qualities to consult, and no much larger clone falls within one base. The data stem from a study of cytomegalovirus exposure and HLA in healthy donors (dated by TCRdb to about 2017). Regarding the research as a whole: According to an earlier analysis of around 600 of the donors, 150 million to 200 million T cells yielded some 110 million unique TCR beta sequences and 250 to 350 Gb of sequence data. Approximately 310 gigabases of sequencing data and tens of millions of unique TCR sequences were included in an early release covering around 600 HLA-typed donors. Of the approximately 400 genotyped donors, 81% fell in the genetic ancestry cluster associated with self-reported Caucasian donors. The study was designed to test whether signatures of past pathogen exposure could be identified by cataloging public T cell receptors. The study used immunosequencing to profile the T cell repertoires of 600 to 850 subjects and linked those repertoires to cytomegalovirus serostatus. Besides the first cohort of more than 650 subjects, a separate validation cohort made up of roughly 130 different subjects was used. High-throughput TCR immunosequencing, statistical association of individual TCRs with disease status, and machine learning were combined to predict cytomegalovirus infection status. To study patterns of TCR occurrence, a later analysis re-analyzed previously published TCR beta repertoires from around 700 donors and added high-resolution HLA genotyping. In the later analysis, no new phenotypic data were used to find candidate immune exposures; instead, reliance was placed on TCR beta sequences and their occurrence across donors. An earlier analysis of some 500 of the donors used high-throughput TCR beta sequencing to judge whether each TCR beta V gene segment behaved as functional or pseudogenic. Donor age, sex, ethnicity and CMV serostatus were compiled alongside the repertoire data. A later genetic analysis used genome-wide SNP genotypes for about three fifths of the roughly 700 donors, treating that subset as a discovery cohort. All discovery cohort repertoires had been generated using a single sequencing platform. HLA typing included class I and class II loci at four-digit resolution. The number of donors typed differed by locus, with roughly 620-630 for A, B, C, DRB1 and DQB1, approximately 500 for DQA1, about 610 for DPA1, and over 400 for DPB1. Because of strong linkage in the cohort, four or five DR-DQ haplotypes were treated as single units for association and clustering. Among 300 to 500 genotyped donors of the cohort, an average of about 220,000 unique TCR beta nucleotide sequences was sequenced per donor, of which about 19% were non-productive.

The library was built by means of the immunoSEQ multiplex PCR assay. A mixture of 60 forward primers for TCR Vbeta segments and 13 reverse primers for TCR Jbeta segments was used in the multiplex PCR. Amplification of the CDR3 region of rearranged TCR beta genes was performed with a multiplex PCR assay on genomic DNA. The amplified TCR beta libraries were sequenced on the Illumina HiSeq System as 87-base-pair reads. On the study's bioinformatics: Across the 600 to 700 repertoires, a later analysis counted about 81 million unique TCR beta chains, 9.5 million to 13 million of which were shared by at least two donors. To remove PCR and sequencing errors, raw reads were error-corrected and collapsed into unique sequences using a nearest-neighbor algorithm that merged closely related sequences. V, D and J gene segments were assigned by aligning CDR3 sequences to IMGT reference sequences. For a sequence to be retained, a match of at least six nucleotides to both a V gene segment and a J gene segment was required. A rearrangement counted as productive if the CDR3 had no stop codons and remained in frame with V and J, and every other rearrangement counted as non-productive. Following IMGT convention, CDR3 was defined as the stretch from the second conserved V-encoded cysteine up to the conserved J-encoded phenylalanine. The earlier analysis of fewer than 700 of the donors excluded sequences that lacked an unambiguous match to a single V gene segment. An earlier analysis of some 500 of the donors classified V segments as functional when productive rearrangements were above 56.7% and as segregating when the standard deviation between donors was above 5%. A statistical classification framework was developed to diagnose cytomegalovirus status using the catalog of TCR beta chain sequences. A later analysis assigned V and J genes by comparing TCR nucleotide sequences with IMGT/GENE-DB human TR gene sequences. Using the TCRdist pipeline, a later analysis assigned CDR3 sequences along with most-parsimonious VDJ recombination scenarios. In a later analysis, every TCR beta chain was defined by the combination of its CDR3 amino acid sequence and its V-gene family, and reads without a unique V-gene family were dropped. As a way to deal with suspected cross-contamination and a sequencing artifact, a later analysis dropped 450 to 700 nucleotide sequences that were highly shared and had low generation probability. In a later analysis, a clonal expansion index for each public chain was calculated from normalized within-repertoire ranks of inferred template counts. In a later analysis, generation probabilities were computed with a VDJ recombination model fitted to out-of-frame rearrangements, and the resulting probabilities were checked against IGoR. Hypergeometric tests were used in a later analysis to score TCR-TCR, TCR-HLA and TCR-CMV co-occurrence, with a repertoire-size bias correction applied to the TCR pairs. False discovery rates were estimated in a later analysis by permuting HLA or CMV assignments 20 times. In a later analysis, co-occurring TCRs were grouped using DBSCAN, and TCRdist sequence similarity was added for clustering within HLA-allele-positive subsets. Co-occurrence clustering excluded repertoires with fewer than 30,000 or more than 120,000 public chains, plus five with anomalous nucleotide sharing. TCRdb's version of the immuneACCESS table is confined to in-frame rearrangements and falls short of the full clone set. An unresolved V gene accounts for under half of the shortfall where checked; the remainder is of unknown origin. V, J and clone size were drawn from that table, and D and trimming were deduced from the DNA. This sample is represented by 100,000 to 150,000 clones; around four fifths of them were singletons. Over 1% of the sample is held by the ten biggest clonotypes.

Broader findings and caveats from the paper: Because the 87-base-pair reads could not distinguish some IMGT-functional V segments, including TRBV6-2 and TRBV6-3, those segments were excluded. Immune exposure information for the cohort was limited to CMV serostatus. The classifier was reported to diagnose cytomegalovirus status with high specificity and sensitivity in both the original cohort and the validation cohort. Roughly 15 rarely observed V segments, including chromosome 9 orphons, were excluded from the earlier analysis of several hundred of the donors because counts were too low. In vitro tests confirmed that a few of the cytomegalovirus-associated TCR beta chains recognize cytomegalovirus antigens. A later analysis found that TCR association rates varied across HLA loci, with DRB1 alleles showing the most associated TCRs and HLA-C alleles the fewest. Correlated functional status among segregating V segments might reflect linkage disequilibrium, but an unknown experimental factor could not be ruled out. A later analysis found that most CMV-associated TCR beta chains appeared HLA-restricted, with HLA associations seemingly driven largely by CMV exposure. A further reported finding was that TCR beta sequences accurately predicted the HLA-A and HLA-B alleles for most subjects in the first cohort. The cohort was sequenced for TCR beta chains only, and without alpha or paired-chain data the features that could be detected were limited. While some public TCRs were present in many individuals, most TCR sequences turned up only very rarely across donors. When HLA alleles, especially DR and DQ, strongly co-occurred, attributing TCR associations to individual alleles was difficult. Compared with the roughly 670-donor mean, donors in an Asian-associated ancestry cluster had fewer N-insertions in productive TCRs, according to a later genetic analysis. A later analysis found that HLA-associated TCR beta chains were more clonally expanded and had lower generation probabilities than equally common non-associated chains. An earlier analysis of some 560 of the donors showed that most TCR beta V segments appeared in productive rearrangements either about 90% or about 30% of the time, which broadly matched IMGT annotations. Sequencing depth was assumed to be roughly uniform across donors in the presence/absence analyses, though that assumption may not hold. Because HLA typing was unavailable for some donors at each locus, only the typed subset was used in association tests. According to the authors, the approach could potentially be generalized to other disease states and immunological phenotypes. Specific HLA alleles were associated with 18,000 or so TCR beta sequences at a false discovery rate of 0.05 in a later analysis. A later genetic analysis associated a missense DCLRE1C variant with V-gene and J-gene trimming of TCR beta chains, and an independent cohort replicated the association. Several of the top co-occurrence clusters appeared to be linked to parvovirus B19, influenza, CMV and Epstein-Barr virus, according to a later analysis. The sequencing pipeline was judged likely to have produced a cluster of highly shared sequence variants as a technical artifact. The study gave a list of some 150 TCR beta chains associated with cytomegalovirus.

The cohort was made up of about 610 healthy bone marrow donors. At the time of sampling, every cohort member was nominally healthy, though immune exposures that went unrecorded were likely present. The donor tested CMV seronegative, placing the donor among the 352 seronegative members of the cohort. Every donor gave a peripheral blood sample, and the peripheral blood mononuclear cells from that sample were used for TCR beta sequencing. The Qiagen DNeasy Blood Extraction Kit was used to extract genomic DNA from the blood cell samples. The CDR3 numbers 17 residues from cysteine through phenylalanine. The read is trimmed to its CDR3 DNA, 51 bases read in frame from base 1. As encoded in the germline V gene, CDR1 is MGHRA while CDR2 is YSYEKL. V lost 1 base and J lost 5 bases; the stretch between them is 19 bases long.

Rearrangement joined TRBV4-1 to TRBJ2-3; a tentative D call is TRBD2 (6 bases match). The sample consisted of PBMCs. The sequence derives from a boy aged 5-17 years in good health and CMV-seronegative. The DNA reads as follows: TGCGCCAGCAGCCAAGGGGGGACGGGAGCGCTTGGAGATACGCAGTATTTT. Translated, it gives CASSQGGTGALGDTQYF.